These 6 T cell receptor beta chains were sequenced from one sample in a study of Graves' ophthalmopathy and Graves' hyperthyroidism. RNA transcripts were the template, and TCR beta CDR3 regions were amplified from them. RT-PCR was first run with HTBI primers, then multiplex PCR in a second round. MiXCR, run by TCRdb on the multiplex PCR reads, gives a single entry per CDR3 protein. The sample consists of 300,000 to 450,000 distinct CDR3 sequences, roughly 17% of them appearing once. Specimen: peripheral blood. Source of these receptors: an adult woman with stable Graves' hyperthyroidism.

This clonotype has at least ten counts. CDR3 amino acids: CASFDREGTGELFF. Here the CDR3 DNA reads TGTGCCAGCTTCGACAGGGAGGGCACCGGGGAGCTGTTTTTT. The genes are TRBV28 and TRBJ2-2; the D call may be TRBD1 or TRBD2 (7 bases each). This CDR3 has 14 residues. CDR1 and CDR2 (germline): MDHEN, SYDVKM. Deletions cut 8 bases from V and 4 bases from J, with 14 bases between.

The rearrangement joins TRBV19 to TRBJ1-3; D not resolved. This CDR3 has 14 amino acids. Germline values: CDR1 LNHDA, CDR2 SQIVND (reference sequence). V lost 7 bases and J 4 bases, leaving 14 bases between the germline ends. CDR3 sequence (DNA): TGTGCCAGTACTCCAGGACGGCTGGGAAACACCATATATTTT. Translating gives CASTPGRLGNTIYF.

This clonotype has a count of ten or more. J is TRBJ2-5 and V is TRBV15; D gene unclear. Germline CDR1 LNHNV, CDR2 YYDKDF (reference sequence). The ends were cut back, 0 bases at V and 0 bases at J, with 8 bases in the middle. The CDR3 runs 15 residues. The CDR3 spells CATSRDVGNQETQYF. The CDR3 DNA follows: TGTGCCACCAGCAGAGATGTAGGGAACCAAGAGACCCAGTACTTC.

The table lists this clonotype with many counts. The chain is built from TRBV12-3 or TRBV12-4 and TRBJ2-5; 8 positions agree with TRBD1. The V gene end was trimmed by 5 bases and the J gene end by 4 bases; junction bases not matched to a gene: 6. The length of the CDR3 is 14 residues. CDR3 in DNA: TGTGCCAGCAGTCACGACAGGGGTGTAGAGACCCAGTACTTC. Translating it yields CASSHDRGVETQYF.

The count of this clonotype is one. The V call is TRBV3-1, the J call TRBJ1-1, with a weak D call TRBD1 (5 bases). In germline, CDR1 is LGHDT, CDR2 YNNKEL (reference sequence). V was cut by 3 bases and J by 6 bases, with 23 bases left in between. The CDR3 runs 17 residues. CDR3 DNA: TGTGCCAGCAGCCAGAGAGGGCGGGGCAGGGCAAACTCTGAAGCTTTCTTT. As protein: CASSQRGRGRANSEAFF. The entire variable domain, with the rest obtained from reference TRBV3-1 and TRBJ1-1, is as follows: DTAVSQTPKYLVTQMGNDKSIKCEQNLGHDTMYWYKQDSKKFLKIMFSYNNKELIINETVPNRFSPKSPDKAHLNLHINSLELGDSAVYFCASSQRGRGRANSEAFFGQGTRLTVV.

This clonotype occurred many times. Written as DNA, the CDR3 is TGTGCCAGCAGTTTCCTGGGACTAGCGGGAACTGGGGCCAACGTCCTGACTTTC. Translation: CASSFLGLAGTGANVLTF. The V gene is TRBV6-2 or TRBV6-3, the J gene TRBJ2-6, with 13 bases that match TRBD2. V was pared by 4 bases and J by 2 bases, with 5 bases of the junction left unmatched. This CDR3 has 18 residues. CDR1 MNHEY and CDR2 SVGEGT come from the germline V gene.